Shown below are 26 T cell receptor beta chains from a single sample sequenced in a study of patients and donors after allogeneic stem cell transplantation. TCRdb reprocessed the RT-PCR reads with MiXCR, giving one entry per CDR3 protein. The sample contains about 57,000 distinct CDR3 sequences, about an eighth of which appear only once. Sequencing was carried out using blood, either unsorted or a sorted T cell fraction (not recorded which). The receptor source for this set is a human donor who was either an allogeneic HSCT recipient or a stem cell or donor lymphocyte infusion donor (not recorded which). It is not recorded whose cells these are; they may come from a transplant donor.

This clonotype has only one observation. The chain joins TRBV7-3 to TRBJ2-1; tentatively, D is TRBD1 (6 bases). CDR1 is SGHTA and CDR2 is FQGTGA in the germline V gene. This CDR3 contains 17 residues. Trimming shortened V by 0 bases and J by 0 bases, and 12 bases separated the two germline ends. CDR3 sequence reads: CASSLTGDTSSYNEQFF. The CDR3 coding sequence is TGTGCCAGCAGCTTAACGGGGGACACCTCCTCCTACAATGAGCAGTTCTTC.

The sample holds many counts of this clonotype. The chain links TRBV4-2 to TRBJ1-4, with D possibly being TRBD1 (6 bases). Germline V CDR1 and CDR2: LGHNA, YNFKEQ. CDR3 length: 17 residues. Trimming removed 0 bases at V and 8 bases at J, with 19 bases between. CDR3 coding DNA: TGTGCCAGCAGCCAAGAACTCCCGGGGGCAGTAGTGGAAAAACTGTTTTTT. This gives the protein CASSQELPGAVVEKLFF.

This clonotype was seen more than once but under ten times. The V call is TRBV7-3, the J call TRBJ2-4; 7 bases are shared with TRBD2. Germline loops: CDR1 SGHTA, CDR2 FQGTGA. There are 16 residues in the CDR3. V lost 5 bases, J lost 0 bases, and 7 bases stayed unmatched. The CDR3 DNA sequence: TGTGCCAGCAGCCCCGGCCTAGCGGAAGCCAAAAACATTCAGTACTTC. Its protein product is CASSPGLAEAKNIQYF.

This clonotype was seen a handful of times. The rearrangement uses TRBV27 and TRBJ2-1; D is unclear. CDR1 is MNHEY, CDR2 SMNVEV, per germline (reference sequence). V was trimmed by 3 bases and J by 7 bases, leaving 4 bases between them. The length of the CDR3 is 11 residues. The chain's CDR3 is CASSFANEQFF. CDR3 in DNA: TGTGCCAGCAGTTTCGCTAATGAGCAGTTCTTC.

There are many counts of this clonotype. The V and J genes are TRBV12-3 or TRBV12-4 and TRBJ1-2; D remains ambiguous. This CDR3 contains 15 residues. V gave up 7 bases and J gave up 3 bases, with 18 bases separating them. CDR3 DNA: TGTGCCAGCACTCTGACCGGGATCCCCTACTATGGCTACACCTTC. This gives the protein CASTLTGIPYYGYTF.

This chain connects TRBV6-8 to TRBJ2-1, with 8 bases matching TRBD2. CDR3 length: 15 residues. Germline CDR1 reads MNHGY; CDR2 reads SAAAGT. CDR3 DNA sequence: TGTCATTTGCGGCGGGAGGCCCCAGACGGAAATGAGCAGTTCTTC. Its protein is CHLRREAPDGNEQFF.

This clonotype was seen a handful of times. The V and J genes are TRBV9 and TRBJ2-7; maybe TRBD2 (6 bases). Trimming left V 1 base short and J 7 bases short, with 12 bases between. CDR3 length equals 13 residues. The germline V gene has CDR1 SGDLS and CDR2 YYNGEE. The DNA of the CDR3 is TGTGCCAGCAGCGTATACTCGGGGGATGAGCAGTACTTC. This gives the protein CASSVYSGDEQYF.

The rearrangement joins TRBV5-1 to TRBJ2-1; 9 bases fit TRBD2. Looked up from germline, CDR1 is SGHRS and CDR2 is YFSETQ. The length of the CDR3 is 15 residues. V lost 7 bases and J lost 7; bases outside the gene matches: 12. The DNA for the CDR3 is TGCGCCAGCCGTAAGACGGGACTAGCTTGGAATGAGCAGTTCTTC. Encoded protein: CASRKTGLAWNEQFF.

The V call is TRBV24-1, the J call TRBJ2-1, with 9 bases aligning to TRBD2. Looked up from germline, CDR1 is KGHDR and CDR2 is SFDVKD. The CDR3 is 16 residues long. After removal of 3 bases from V and 5 bases from J, the junction contained 7 bases not matched to a gene. CDR3 loop: CATSDSSGSVHNEQFF. CDR3 in DNA: TGTGCCACCAGTGATAGTAGCGGGAGCGTCCACAATGAGCAGTTCTTC.

The chain employs TRBV5-1 and TRBJ2-2; 8 nucleotides match TRBD1. Germline V gives CDR1 SGHRS, CDR2 YFSETQ. CDR3 length equals 18 residues. The V and J ends lost 5 bases and 7 bases, in that order; junction bases with no gene match: 19. The CDR3 protein is CASSQDLWTGLVIGELFF. The CDR3, as DNA: TGCGCCAGCAGTCAAGATCTTTGGACAGGGTTGGTGATCGGGGAGCTGTTTTTT.

In its sample, this clonotype was seen many times. The chain links TRBV12-3 or TRBV12-4 to TRBJ2-7, with a tentative D call TRBD1 (6 bases). This CDR3 comprises 17 residues. Trimming stripped 3 bases from V and 2 bases from J, with 20 bases between. CDR3 coding DNA: TGTGCCAGCAGTTTTTTGGGGACAACCGATGGCGCCTACGAGCAGTACTTC. It is translated as CASSFLGTTDGAYEQYF.

This clonotype was counted many times. V usage is TRBV6-4 and J usage is TRBJ1-4; no firm D call. The CDR3 sequence is 15 residues long. Germline values: CDR1 MRHNA, CDR2 SNTAGT. The V end lost 0 bases, the J end lost 5 bases, and 10 bases lay between the germline ends. CDR3 sequence: CASSDSAGENEKLFF. CDR3 bases: TGTGCCAGCAGTGACTCCGCAGGAGAAAATGAAAAACTGTTTTTT.

The V gene is TRBV27, the J gene TRBJ2-5; 9 nucleotides agree with TRBD2. The CDR3 runs 17 residues. Germline V gene sequence: CDR1 MNHEY, CDR2 SMNVEV (reference sequence). V lost 5 bases to trimming and J lost 3 bases; unmatched junction nucleotides: 13. The CDR3 coding sequence is TGTGCCAGCAGTACAATTTCGGCTAGCGGGATGGAAGAGACCCAGTACTTC. Its protein product is CASSTISASGMEETQYF.

The V call is TRBV20-1, the J call TRBJ2-7; 8 nucleotides match TRBD2. The CDR3 is 14 residues long. Germline lookup yields CDR1 DFQATT and CDR2 SNEGSKA (reference sequence). Trimming at V came to 6 bases and at J to 1 base, leaving 8 bases not matched to a gene. CDR3 DNA: TGCAGTGCACCTCGACTAGCGACATCCTACGAGCAGTACTTC. Encoded protein: CSAPRLATSYEQYF.

V gene TRBV7-6 combines with J gene TRBJ2-7, with D uncertain. The CDR3 spans 14 residues. V was pared by 5 bases and J by 5 bases, with 16 bases between. Germline CDR1 and CDR2: SGHVS and FNYEAQ. CDR3 bases: TGTGCCAGCAGCCCTTTTGGATCTTTTAACGAGCAGTACTTC. Translation gives CASSPFGSFNEQYF.

This clonotype came up a few times. The rearrangement links TRBV18 to TRBJ1-1; D unresolved. Trimming took off 3 bases at V and 1 base at J, with 9 bases between the two ends. Germline values: CDR1 KGHSH, CDR2 LQKENI. CDR3 length: 14 residues. The CDR3 region has the DNA TGTGCCAGCTCACCTATACATACGAACACTGAAGCTTTCTTT. It is translated as CASSPIHTNTEAFF.

This clonotype was counted many times. The chain carries TRBV29-1 and TRBJ2-3, with 12 bases aligning to TRBD2. Germline-derived CDR1 and CDR2 are SQVTM and ANQGSEA. J gave up 3 bases and V 3 bases, and 4 bases lay outside the gene matches. The CDR3 sequence is 15 residues long. The CDR3 loop is CSVEETSGSTDTQYF. For the CDR3, the DNA is TGCAGCGTTGAGGAGACTAGCGGGAGTACAGATACGCAGTATTTT.

This clonotype was counted ten times or more. The V gene is TRBV7-8, the J gene TRBJ2-1; 7 positions agree with TRBD1. This CDR3 contains 18 residues. V was pared by 5 bases and J by 0 bases, with 13 bases of the junction left unmatched. Germline CDR1 and CDR2: SGHVS and FQNEAQ. The CDR3 protein is CASSPIRPDRSSYNEQFF. DNA of the CDR3: TGTGCCAGCAGCCCCATTAGGCCGGACAGGAGCTCCTACAATGAGCAGTTCTTC. Drawing the rest from reference TRBV7-8 and TRBJ2-1, the complete variable domain is GAGVSQSPRYKVAKRGQDVALRCDPISGHVSLFWYQQALGQGPEFLTYFQNEAQLDKSGLPSDRFFAERPEGSVSTLKIQRTQQEDSAVYLCASSPIRPDRSSYNEQFFGPGTRLTVL.

The chain employs TRBV7-9 and TRBJ2-7, with D unclear. V was cut by 0 bases and J by 6 bases, with 12 bases left in between. This CDR3 has 14 residues. From germline, CDR1 is SEHNR and CDR2 FQNEAQ (reference sequence). CDR3 in DNA: TGTGCCAGCAGCTTAGCTGCCTGGGCTCGCGAGCAGTACTTC. It yields the protein CASSLAAWAREQYF.

This clonotype was detected a few times. The rearrangement uses TRBV7-8 and TRBJ2-1; D gene unclear. The CDR3 length is 15 residues. V lost 3 bases and J lost 3, with 12 bases in between. Per the germline V gene, CDR1 is SGHVS and CDR2 is FQNEAQ. CDR3 sequence (DNA): TGTGCCAGCAGCTTTCCAGGTGATGACTACAATGAGCAGTTCTTC. Translated: CASSFPGDDYNEQFF. The variable domain in full, with the rest retrieved from reference TRBV7-8 and TRBJ2-1, is GAGVSQSPRYKVAKRGQDVALRCDPISGHVSLFWYQQALGQGPEFLTYFQNEAQLDKSGLPSDRFFAERPEGSVSTLKIQRTQQEDSAVYLCASSFPGDDYNEQFFGPGTRLTVL.

The V gene is TRBV7-2, the J gene TRBJ2-1; D is perhaps TRBD2 (6 bases). Deletions cut 4 bases from V and 8 bases from J, with 15 bases between. Per germline, CDR1 SGHTA and CDR2 FQGNSA. CDR3 length equals 14 residues. This chain's CDR3 is CASSSLGGVDEQFF. CDR3 bases: TGTGCCAGCAGCTCACTGGGGGGAGTTGATGAGCAGTTCTTC. The complete variable domain, with remaining parts taken from reference TRBV7-2 and TRBJ2-1, reads GAGVSQSPSNKVTEKGKDVELRCDPISGHTALYWYRQSLGQGLEFLIYFQGNSAPDKSGLPSDRFSAERTGGSVSTLTIQRTQQEDSAVYLCASSSLGGVDEQFFGPGTRLTVL.

V is TRBV7-9 and J is TRBJ2-6, with D perhaps TRBD2 (6 bases). The V and J ends lost 2 bases and 2 bases respectively, with 13 bases between them. CDR1 and CDR2 (germline): SEHNR, FQNEAQ (reference sequence). CDR3 length equals 17 residues. The CDR3 sequence: CASSLIEGGAGANVLTF. CDR3 in DNA: TGTGCCAGCAGCTTAATAGAGGGCGGGGCTGGGGCCAACGTCCTGACTTTC.

V and J are TRBV29-1 and TRBJ1-1; D remains ambiguous. Germline CDR1 and CDR2: SQVTM and ANQGSEA. This CDR3 has 13 amino acids. Trimming stripped 1 base from V and 5 bases from J, with 11 bases between. CDR3 bases: TGCAGCGTTGAAGGTGGGCTATGGACTGAAGCTTTCTTT. Residues: CSVEGGLWTEAFF.

This rearrangement joins TRBV20-1 to TRBJ1-1; 8 bases match TRBD1. Germline values: CDR1 DFQATT, CDR2 SNEGSKA (reference sequence). The junction had 11 bases not matched to a gene; V was cut back by 6 bases and J by 5 bases. The CDR3 is 14 amino acids. The CDR3 nucleotides read TGCAGTGCGACCGTTGGACAGGGTTGGACTGAAGCTTTCTTT. Translated, it gives CSATVGQGWTEAFF.

This clonotype was observed a handful of times. The chain is built from TRBV12-3 or TRBV12-4 and TRBJ2-7, with D maybe TRBD2 (5 bases). V lost 3 bases and J 3 bases, leaving 6 bases between the germline ends. The CDR3 consists of 12 residues. The CDR3, as DNA: TGTGCCAGCAGTTTTACTAGCTACGAGCAGTACTTC. Its protein product is CASSFTSYEQYF.

The CDR3 DNA reads TGTGCCAGCAGTTTGCGGACTAGCGGTTCCGGGGAGCTGTTTTTT. It is translated as CASSLRTSGSGELFF. The chain combines TRBV12-3 or TRBV12-4 with TRBJ2-2; TRBD2 aligns across 10 bases. The CDR3 spans 15 residues. V shed 3 bases and J 6 bases; nucleotides not matched to a gene: 4.